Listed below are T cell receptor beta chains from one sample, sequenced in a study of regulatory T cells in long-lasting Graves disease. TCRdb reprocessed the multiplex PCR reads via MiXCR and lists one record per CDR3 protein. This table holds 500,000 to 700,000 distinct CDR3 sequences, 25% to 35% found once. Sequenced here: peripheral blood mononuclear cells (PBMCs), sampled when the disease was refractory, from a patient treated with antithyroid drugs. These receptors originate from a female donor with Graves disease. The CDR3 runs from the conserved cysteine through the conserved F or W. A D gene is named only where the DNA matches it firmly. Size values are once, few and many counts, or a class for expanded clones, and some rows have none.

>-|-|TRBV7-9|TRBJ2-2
CASSDRKAGELFF
TGTGCCAGCAGCGATAGGAAGGCCGGGGAGCTGTTTTTT
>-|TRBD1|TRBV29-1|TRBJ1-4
CSARGSNEKLFF
TGCAGCGCCAGGGGGTCTAATGAAAAACTGTTTTTT
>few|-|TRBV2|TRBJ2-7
CASSGLPTYEQYF
TGTGCCAGCAGTGGACTTCCGACCTACGAGCAGTACTTC
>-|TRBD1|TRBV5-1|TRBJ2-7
CASRPGQAMSSYEQYF
TGCGCCAGCAGACCGGGACAGGCCATGAGCTCCTACGAGCAGTACTTC
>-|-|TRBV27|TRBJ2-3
CASSPTLWGGTDTQYF
TGTGCCAGCAGCCCTACCTTGTGGGGGGGCACAGATACGCAGTATTTT
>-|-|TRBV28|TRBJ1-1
CASSPLGRGGSTEAFF
TGTGCCAGCAGTCCCCTGGGCAGGGGAGGTTCGACTGAAGCTTTCTTT
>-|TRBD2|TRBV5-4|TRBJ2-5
CASSLELAGGPETQYF
TGTGCCAGCAGCTTGGAACTAGCGGGAGGCCCGGAGACCCAGTACTTC
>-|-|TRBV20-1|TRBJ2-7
CSANIIGRTTEQYF
TGCAGTGCTAACATAATAGGGCGGACAACCGAGCAGTACTTC
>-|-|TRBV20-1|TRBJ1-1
CSARDRRKSNTEAFF
TGCAGTGCTAGAGACCGGAGAAAGAGTAACACTGAAGCTTTCTTT
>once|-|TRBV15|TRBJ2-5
CATSRLDREETQYF
TGTGCCACCAGTCGTCTCGATCGGGAAGAGACCCAGTACTTC
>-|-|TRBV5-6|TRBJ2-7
CASSFWTNPAYEQYF
TGTGCCAGCAGCTTTTGGACAAATCCGGCCTACGAGCAGTACTTC
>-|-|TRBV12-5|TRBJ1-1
CASGFGTHTEASF
TGTGCTAGTGGTTTCGGGACTCACACTGAAGCTTCCTTT
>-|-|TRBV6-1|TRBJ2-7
CASKGSGTPTYEQYF
TGTGCCAGCAAGGGTTCCGGGACACCGACCTACGAGCAGTACTTC
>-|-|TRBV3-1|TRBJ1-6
CASSQDGRNNSPLHF
TGTGCCAGCAGCCAAGACGGACGTAATAATTCACCCCTCCACTTT
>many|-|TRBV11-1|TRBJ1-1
CASSRNIVGTEAFF
TGTGCCAGCAGCCGAAATATCGTGGGCACTGAAGCTTTCTTT
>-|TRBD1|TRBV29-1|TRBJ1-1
CSVEDWGQRNTEAFF
TGCAGCGTTGAAGATTGGGGACAGAGGAACACTGAAGCTTTCTTT
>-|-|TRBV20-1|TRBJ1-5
CSASRGQITVNQPQHF
TGCAGTGCTAGCCGAGGACAGATTACGGTTAATCAGCCCCAGCATTTT
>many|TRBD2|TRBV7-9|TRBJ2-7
CASSPSPGRTFDEQYF
TGTGCCAGCAGCCCAAGCCCCGGGAGGACCTTCGACGAGCAGTACTTC
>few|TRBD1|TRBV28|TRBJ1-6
CASSQRQGGPNSPLHF
TGTGCCAGCAGTCAACGACAGGGAGGCCCCAATTCACCCCTCCACTTT
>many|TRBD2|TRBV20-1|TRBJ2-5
CSAREAGVETQYF
TGCAGTGCTAGAGAGGCGGGAGTTGAGACCCAGTACTTC
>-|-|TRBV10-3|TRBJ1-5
CAISEYAAGGSNQPQHF
TGTGCCATCAGTGAATATGCGGCCGGCGGAAGCAATCAGCCCCAGCATTTT
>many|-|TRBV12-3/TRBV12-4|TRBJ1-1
CASSPRGGGNTEAFF
TGTGCCAGCAGTCCCCGCGGAGGGGGAAACACTGAAGCTTTCTTT
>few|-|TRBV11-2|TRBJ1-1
CASSFHGPLNTEAFF
TGTGCCAGCAGCTTTCACGGACCGCTTAACACTGAAGCTTTCTTT
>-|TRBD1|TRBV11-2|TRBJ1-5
CASSRTTGGNQPQHF
TGTGCCAGCAGCCGTACGACAGGGGGCAATCAGCCCCAGCATTTT
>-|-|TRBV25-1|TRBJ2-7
CASSEYGSYEQYF
TGTGCCAGCAGTGAATACGGGTCCTACGAGCAGTACTTC
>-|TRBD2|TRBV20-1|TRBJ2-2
CSASIPLSGSLAGELFF
TGCAGTGCTAGTATCCCCCTCAGCGGGAGCTTGGCCGGGGAGCTGTTTTTT
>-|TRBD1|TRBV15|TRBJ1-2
CSTSPTARQGYGYTF
TGTTCCACCAGCCCGACTGCCCGACAGGGTTATGGCTACACCTTC
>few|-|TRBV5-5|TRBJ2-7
CASTKNIDRSYEQYF
TGTGCCAGCACCAAAAACATCGACAGGTCCTACGAGCAGTACTTC
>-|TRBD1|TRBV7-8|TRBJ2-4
CASSARQGIAKNIQYF
TGTGCCAGCAGCGCTAGACAGGGAATAGCCAAAAACATTCAGTACTTC
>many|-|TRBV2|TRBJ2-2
CASSYETGELFF
TGTGCCAGCAGCTACGAGACCGGGGAGCTGTTTTTT
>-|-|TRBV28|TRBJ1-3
CASSYTRSSGNTIYF
TGTGCCAGCAGTTACACAAGGAGCTCTGGAAACACCATATATTTT
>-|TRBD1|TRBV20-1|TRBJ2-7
CSARGTGGTLSYEQYF
TGCAGTGCTAGAGGGACAGGCGGTACCCTCTCCTACGAGCAGTACTTC
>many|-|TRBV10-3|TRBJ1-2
CAISESRQGDNYGYTF
TGTGCCATCAGTGAGTCGCGGCAGGGAGATAATTACGGCTACACCTTC
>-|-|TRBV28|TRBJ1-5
CASSLYFSNRGNQPQHF
TGTGCCAGCAGTTTATACTTCTCCAACAGGGGCAATCAGCCCCAGCATTTT
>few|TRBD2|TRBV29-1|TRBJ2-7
CSVDLAGGSYEQYF
TGCAGCGTTGATTTAGCGGGAGGGTCCTACGAGCAGTACTTC
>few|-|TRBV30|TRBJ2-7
CAWSPVATYEQYF
TGTGCCTGGAGCCCCGTGGCTACCTACGAGCAGTACTTC
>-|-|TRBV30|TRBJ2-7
CAWSKFRVYEQYF
TGTGCCTGGAGTAAATTCAGGGTCTACGAGCAGTACTTC
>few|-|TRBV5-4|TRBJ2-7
CASSLAGGIQSYAQYF
TGTGCCAGCAGCTTGGCGGGTGGGATTCAATCCTACGCGCAGTACTTC
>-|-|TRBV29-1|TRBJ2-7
CSVEKSRRYYEQYF
TGCAGCGTTGAAAAGTCGAGGAGATACTACGAGCAGTACTTC
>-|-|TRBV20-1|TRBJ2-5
CSALVPRGGETQYF
TGCAGTGCCCTAGTCCCCCGTGGGGGGGAGACCCAGTACTTC